This TCR beta chain was profiled in a study of OX40 agonist ivuxolimab in advanced cancers. Study details: Having had anti-PD-1, anti-PD-L1 or anti-CTLA-4 therapy before was allowed, and roughly 40% had some. Study-wide results and caveats: In a subset of nonresponders, normalized T-cell clonal expansion was also low. On average, CD8+ T cells had more expanded clones than CD4+.

This table comes from immunoSEQ multiplex PCR, and its TCRdb copy is limited to in-frame clones, with some not included. The data hold approximately 45,000 clones, with around 87% observed a single time. A note on this clone: Its specificity is unknown.

The germline CDR1 and CDR2 sequences are ENHRY and SYGVKD. Losses at the gene ends were 0 bases for V and 12 bases for J; bases not matched to a gene: 11. CDR3 length: 14 amino acids. Patients were excluded for autoimmune disease history or systemic immunosuppression. This TCR came from an adult with an advanced solid tumor such as melanoma, head and neck, liver or kidney cancer. The chain is built from TRBV10-3 and TRBJ2-7, with 7 bases identical to TRBD1. The specimen comprised CD4+ or CD8+ T cells sorted from blood, sampled in a trial of the OX40 agonist ivuxolimab. This CDR3 is CAISESRTGDGGYF. For the CDR3, the DNA is TGTGCCATCAGTGAGTCGAGAACAGGGGACGGAGGGTACTTC.